These 8 T cell receptor beta chains were sequenced from one sample in a study of glioma-infiltrating T cells. Using RNA template, CDR3s of TCR alpha and beta were amplified with iRepertoire arm-PCR. TCRdb redid the calling of the multiplex PCR reads with MiXCR, one entry per CDR3 protein. The repertoire holds about 410,000 distinct CDR3 sequences, with roughly two fifths as singletons. Sequencing was carried out using glioma tissue, nonneoplastic brain tissue, or PBMCs (not recorded which). Receptors were obtained from a human donor with low-grade glioma or glioblastoma, undergoing nonglioma brain surgery, or in good health (not recorded which).

For this clonotype: A read error may explain this, as a much larger clone is one base away. The chain uses TRBV15 and TRBJ1-5; D possibly corresponds to TRBD1 (5 bases). Germline V CDR1 and CDR2: LNHNV, YYDKDF (reference sequence). The CDR3 sequence is 15 residues long. CDR3 amino acids: CAASREGMGDQPQHF. The DNA of the CDR3 is TGTGCCGCCAGCAGAGAAGGCATGGGGGATCAGCCCCAGCATTTT. The entire variable domain, with the rest obtained from reference TRBV15 and TRBJ1-5, is as follows: DAMVIQNPRYQVTQFGKPVTLSCSQTLNHNVMYWYQQKSSQAPKLLFHYYDKDFNNEADTPDNFQSRRPNTSFCFLDIRSPGLGDTAMYLCAASREGMGDQPQHFGDGTRLSIL.

The chain has TRBV27 and TRBJ2-7; D possibly corresponds to TRBD1 (7 bases). This CDR3 is built from 17 residues. CDR1 and CDR2 (germline): MNHEY, SMNVEV (reference sequence). Deletions cut 8 bases from V and 4 bases from J, with 27 bases between. CDR3 protein: CASPSGGKGTPDYEQYF. For the CDR3, the DNA is TGTGCCAGCCCCTCAGGGGGTAAAGGGACTCCCGATTACGAGCAGTACTTC.

In this sample, this clonotype turned up a few times. This chain joins TRBV4-2 and TRBJ2-5; 9 nucleotides match TRBD2. The CDR3 loop spans 19 amino acids. V lost 3 bases and J lost 0; bases outside the gene matches: 14. The V gene's germline CDR1 is LGHNA and CDR2 YNFKEQ. The CDR3 region is CASSQVAGVQGSYQETQYF. CDR3 DNA sequence: TGTGCCAGCAGCCAGGTAGCGGGAGTTCAGGGAAGCTACCAAGAGACCCAGTACTTC.

This clonotype was observed a few times. J is TRBJ1-1 and V is TRBV7-2, with D unresolved. In germline, CDR1 is SGHTA, CDR2 FQGNSA. The CDR3 contains 12 residues. With 7 bases removed from V and 9 bases from J, the gap between germline ends came to 15 bases. The chain's CDR3 is CASNPDRSQAFF. The CDR3 bases are TGTGCCAGCAACCCCGACCGGAGCCAAGCTTTCTTT. Full variable domain (remainder filled in from reference TRBV7-2 and TRBJ1-1): GAGVSQSPSNKVTEKGKDVELRCDPISGHTALYWYRQSLGQGLEFLIYFQGNSAPDKSGLPSDRFSAERTGGSVSTLTIQRTQQEDSAVYLCASNPDRSQAFFGQGTRLTVV.

In its sample, this clonotype was seen many times. The J gene is TRBJ1-2, the V gene TRBV6-1; D remains ambiguous. Trimming cost V 6 bases and J 9 bases, with 14 bases left between them. Germline V gene sequence: CDR1 MNHNS, CDR2 SASEGT. The CDR3 is 12 residues long. CDR3 sequence reads: CASRTGEGSYTF. The CDR3 region has the DNA TGTGCCAGCAGGACCGGCGAGGGCAGCTACACCTTC.

As to this clonotype: Likely a read error: the CDR3 ends without its conserved phenylalanine or tryptophan. The gene calls are TRBV4-1 and TRBJ2-4; TRBD2 is a possible D gene (5 bases). Trimming shortened V by 0 bases and J by 6 bases, and 9 bases separated the two germline ends. The germline V gene encodes CDR1 MGHRA and CDR2 YSYEKL. The CDR3 length is 14 residues. The CDR3 region is CASSQDVRGNIQYL. CDR3 nucleotide sequence: TGCGCCAGCAGCCAAGATGTCCGGGGAAACATTCAGTACCTC.

The chain links TRBV7-8 to TRBJ2-7; TRBD2 agrees at 9 bases. Germline trimming cut 4 bases from V and 2 bases from J; bases unmatched to any gene: 6. This CDR3 has 15 amino acids. CDR1 and CDR2 (germline): SGHVS, FQNEAQ. The CDR3 region has the DNA TGTGCCAGCAGCTCTCTAGCGGGGACTACCTACGAGCAGTACTTC. The encoded protein is CASSSLAGTTYEQYF.

Note on this clonotype: Given a much more abundant clone one base away, this may be a read error. This chain links TRBV6-6 with TRBJ2-1; no reliable D call. Per germline, CDR1 MNHNY and CDR2 SVGAGI (reference sequence). The CDR3 sequence is 15 residues long. The CDR3 DNA reads as TGTGCCAGCGGTTACGGGCTGAGCTCCTACAATGAGCAGTTCTTC. Encoded protein: CASGYGLSSYNEQFF.